These 3 T cell receptor beta chains originate from one sample sequenced in a study of T cells in Graves' hyperthyroidism and ophthalmopathy. TCR beta CDR3 region amplification was performed from RNA transcripts. First-round RT-PCR targeting the TCR CDR3 was performed with the HTBI primer set. TCRdb itself ran the multiplex PCR reads through MiXCR, one entry per CDR3 protein. The repertoire holds 600,000 or so distinct CDR3 sequences, with more than 12% as singletons. The specimen sequenced was blood. The receptor set was obtained from a woman aged 45-65 years with Graves' ophthalmopathy.

In the case of this clonotype: A read error is possible here, since a much larger clone lies one base away. The chain carries TRBV5-1 and TRBJ1-6, with TRBD1 matching over 8 bases. Germline V lookup: CDR1 SGHRS, CDR2 YFSETQ. The CDR3 length is 15 residues. The CDR3 reads CASSTGTGHNPPLHF. In nucleotides, the CDR3 is TGCGCCAGCAGCACGGGGACAGGCCATAATCCACCCCTCCACTTT.

This chain uses TRBV20-1 with TRBJ2-7; 7 positions match TRBD2. The length of the CDR3 is 16 residues. CDR1 and CDR2 from the germline V gene are DFQATT and SNEGSKA (reference sequence). V lost 3 bases to trimming and J lost 1 base; unmatched junction nucleotides: 12. CDR3 in amino acids: CSASLTSPGGSYEQYF. CDR3 in DNA: TGCAGTGCTAGCTTAACTAGCCCCGGGGGGTCCTACGAGCAGTACTTC.

This clonotype was seen ten or more times. The chain combines TRBV13 with TRBJ2-1; no definite D call. This CDR3 has 11 amino acids. V lost 5 bases, J lost 9 bases, and 8 bases lay in between. Germline V lookup: CDR1 PRHDT, CDR2 FYEKMQ (reference sequence). The CDR3 DNA reads as TGTGCCAGCAGCCTCCGCCGTGAGCAGTTCTTC. This codes for CASSLRREQFF.